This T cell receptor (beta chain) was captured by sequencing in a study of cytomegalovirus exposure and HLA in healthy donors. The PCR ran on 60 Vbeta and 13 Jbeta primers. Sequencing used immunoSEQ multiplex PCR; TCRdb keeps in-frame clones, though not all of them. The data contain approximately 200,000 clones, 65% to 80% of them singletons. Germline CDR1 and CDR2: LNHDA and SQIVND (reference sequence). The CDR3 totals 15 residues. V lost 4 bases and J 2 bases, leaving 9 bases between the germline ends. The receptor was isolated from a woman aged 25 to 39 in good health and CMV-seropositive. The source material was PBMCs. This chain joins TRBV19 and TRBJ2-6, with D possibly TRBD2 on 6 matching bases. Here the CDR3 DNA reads TGTGCCAGTAGTAGGAGGGAGGCTGGGGCCAACGTCCTGACTTTC. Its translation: CASSRREAGANVLTF.